Below are 27 T cell receptor beta chains sequenced from a single sample in a study of PD-L1 blockade in urothelial cancer. The method was immunoSEQ multiplex PCR; TCRdb's version includes in-frame clones alone and lacks a portion of them. The sample lists about 110,000 clones; approximately 90% were seen once. Time point indicated: peripheral blood 6 weeks after treatment start. Sequences were derived from PBMCs, sampled around atezolizumab (anti-PD-L1) treatment. The receptor set was obtained from a man between 60 and 75 years old with urothelial cancer.

This clone was detected only once. The genes are TRBV5-4 and TRBJ2-7, with D maybe TRBD2 (5 bases). From germline, CDR1 is SGHNT and CDR2 YYREEE (reference sequence). V dropped 1 base and J dropped 7 bases, with 15 bases sitting between them. The CDR3 spans 14 residues. As DNA, the CDR3 is TGTGCCAGCAGCTTGTGGAGAGCGCCGGGGGAGCAGTACTTC. Translation: CASSLWRAPGEQYF.

The J gene is TRBJ1-3, the V gene TRBV7-9; the D is unclear. V shed 5 bases and J shed 2 bases, with 10 bases lying between them. The germline CDR1 and CDR2 sequences are SEHNR and FQNEAQ (reference sequence). The CDR3 length is 14 residues. This CDR3 is CASSRPGTGNTIYF. The CDR3 nucleotides are TGTGCCAGCAGCCGCCCGGGGACTGGAAACACCATATATTTT. Combining the CDR3 with reference TRBV7-9 and TRBJ1-3 gives the whole variable domain DTGVSQNPRHKITKRGQNVTFRCDPISEHNRLYWYRQTLGQGPEFLTYFQNEAQLEKSRLLSDRFSAERPKGSFSTLEIQRTEQGDSAMYLCASSRPGTGNTIYFGEGSWLTVV.

This chain joins TRBV5-4 and TRBJ2-7; D perhaps matches TRBD2 (5 bases). With 4 bases removed from V and 6 bases from J, the gap between germline ends came to 11 bases. The CDR3 is made up of 12 amino acids. From germline, CDR1 is SGHNT and CDR2 YYREEE (reference sequence). In DNA form, the CDR3 reads TGTGCCAGCAGCATCTTGCGGGCCGAGCAGTACTTC. Translation: CASSILRAEQYF.

This clone appeared a single time. This chain joins TRBV30 and TRBJ1-1; 7 nucleotides agree with TRBD1. J was trimmed by 6 bases and V by 3 bases; bases with no gene match: 16. This CDR3 contains 16 residues. Germline loops: CDR1 GTSNPN, CDR2 SVGIG (reference sequence). CDR3 nucleotide sequence: TGTGCCTGGAGCGTCACGGACCCGGGAACAGGGGCTGAAGCTTTCTTT. Encoded protein: CAWSVTDPGTGAEAFF.

The V call is TRBV7-6, the J call TRBJ2-7; TRBD1 aligns across 9 bases. Looked up from germline, CDR1 is SGHVS and CDR2 is FNYEAQ. This CDR3 is 15 amino acids long. J lost 5 bases, V lost 5 bases, and 10 bases had no gene match. CDR3 amino acids: CASSPNRDRVDEQYF. The CDR3 nucleotides are TGTGCCAGCAGCCCGAACCGGGACAGGGTCGACGAGCAGTACTTC.

The rearrangement joins TRBV5-6 to TRBJ2-1; D is perhaps TRBD2 (5 bases). Deletions cut 7 bases from V and 0 bases from J, with 14 bases between. This CDR3 spans 15 amino acids. The germline V gene has CDR1 SGHDT and CDR2 YYEEEE. This chain's CDR3 is CASRGLASSYNEQFF. The CDR3 nucleotides are TGTGCCAGCCGCGGATTAGCGAGCTCCTACAATGAGCAGTTCTTC.

CDR3 nucleotide sequence: TGTGCCAGCAGTGAGCCTCACTTAGAAAAACTGTTTTTT. Its translation is CASSEPHLEKLFF. The chain links TRBV6-1 to TRBJ1-4, with D unclear. Germline values: CDR1 MNHNS, CDR2 SASEGT. CDR3 size: 13 residues. The germline V and J ends were trimmed by 3 bases and 8 bases, with 10 bases remaining between them.

The genes are TRBV4-3 and TRBJ1-2; 11 bases fit TRBD1. CDR3 size: 13 residues. Germline V gene sequence: CDR1 LGHNA, CDR2 YSLEER. Trimming removed 4 bases from V and 8 bases from J; junction bases left unmatched: 3. The CDR3 bases are TGCGCCAGCAGCCCAAGGACAGGGGGCGGCTACACCTTC. Translating it yields CASSPRTGGGYTF.

The chain combines TRBV2 with TRBJ2-7; tentative D call: TRBD1 (5 bases). Germline CDR1 and CDR2: SNHLY and FYNNEI. Trimming took off 4 bases at V and 7 bases at J, with 8 bases between the two ends. The CDR3 contains 11 residues. DNA of the CDR3: TGTGCCAGCAGTGCTAGGGGAGAGCAGTACTTC. Its translation: CASSARGEQYF.

The rearrangement uses TRBV5-4 and TRBJ2-5; D remains ambiguous. CDR1 and CDR2 from the germline V gene are SGHNT and YYREEE (reference sequence). The CDR3 contains 14 residues. V was pared by 7 bases and J by 2 bases, with 15 bases between. The CDR3 DNA is TGTGCCAGCTCGGAATCGACACAACAAGAGACCCAGTACTTC. Residues: CASSESTQQETQYF.

CDR3 in DNA: TGTGCCAGCACCCCCGCGGGACAGGGTACTGGCTACACCTTC. This sequence encodes CASTPAGQGTGYTF. J is TRBJ1-2 and V is TRBV28, with TRBD1 identical over 9 bases. The germline V gene encodes CDR1 MDHEN and CDR2 SYDVKM. The CDR3 is 14 residues long. Unmatched junction bases numbered 10, after V lost 7 bases and J lost 7 bases.

The chain carries TRBV29-1 and TRBJ2-1; 8 positions match TRBD1. V shed 6 bases, J shed 0 bases, and the junction held 7 bases outside the gene matches. This CDR3 is 15 amino acids long. Germline loops: CDR1 SQVTM, CDR2 ANQGSEA. The CDR3 nucleotides are TGCAGCGTGCCGAGGGACAGGACCTCCTACAATGAGCAGTTCTTC. Amino acids: CSVPRDRTSYNEQFF.

The table lists this clone with a count of one. The chain carries TRBV7-9 and TRBJ2-7; a weak D match, TRBD1 (6 bases). CDR3 length equals 14 residues. Trimming left V 3 bases short and J 7 bases short, with 16 bases between. Germline CDR1 SEHNR, CDR2 FQNEAQ (reference sequence). As DNA, the CDR3 is TGTGCCAGCAGCTTCCAGGGGCGCCCCCAAGAGCAGTACTTC. Translation: CASSFQGRPQEQYF.

This chain uses TRBV7-9 with TRBJ2-7; 7 bases agree with TRBD1. CDR1 is SEHNR and CDR2 is FQNEAQ in the germline V gene (reference sequence). V lost 3 bases to trimming and J lost 5 bases; unmatched junction nucleotides: 7. The CDR3 has 14 amino acids. The CDR3 protein is CASSFGQARNEQYF. CDR3 nucleotides: TGTGCCAGCAGCTTCGGACAGGCTAGGAACGAGCAGTACTTC.

The chain is built from TRBV23-1 and TRBJ1-5; no reliable D call. TRBV23-1 is an open reading frame whose function is uncertain. V was shortened by 4 bases and J by 0 bases, with 10 bases between the two germline ends. There are 15 residues in the CDR3. CDR3 in DNA: TGCGCCAGCAGTCGGGCGAGGGATAGCAATCAGCCCCAGCATTTT. It is translated as CASSRARDSNQPQHF.

The chain employs TRBV5-4 and TRBJ1-1; D gene unclear. The germline V gene encodes CDR1 SGHNT and CDR2 YYREEE (reference sequence). The ends were cut back, 0 bases at V and 5 bases at J, with 11 bases in the middle. There are 14 residues in the CDR3. CDR3 region: CASSLAGARTEAFF. CDR3 nucleotide sequence: TGTGCCAGCAGCTTGGCCGGAGCAAGGACTGAAGCTTTCTTT.

This clone has just one count. The V and J genes are TRBV6-1 and TRBJ2-5; 7 positions agree with TRBD2. Germline loops: CDR1 MNHNS, CDR2 SASEGT. The CDR3 extends over 15 amino acids. V gave up 3 bases and J gave up 5 bases; unmatched junction bases: 9. CDR3 DNA: TGTGCCAGCAGTGACCAAAGCGGGGTCACGGAGACCCAGTACTTC. Its translation: CASSDQSGVTETQYF.

V usage is TRBV18 and J usage is TRBJ2-1; 8 bases match TRBD1. From germline, CDR1 is KGHSH and CDR2 LQKENI. V lost 3 bases and J lost 4; bases outside the gene matches: 8. This CDR3 has 16 amino acids. CDR3 protein: CASSPRGRFPYNEQFF. For the CDR3, the DNA is TGTGCCAGCTCACCCAGGGGGCGCTTCCCTTACAATGAGCAGTTCTTC.

The V gene is TRBV6-5, the J gene TRBJ2-7, with TRBD1 identical over 8 bases. The germline gives CDR1 MNHEY, CDR2 SVGAGI. This CDR3 is 13 amino acids long. Trimming at V came to 8 bases and at J to 4 bases, leaving 7 bases not matched to a gene. The CDR3 nucleotides are TGTGCCAGCCGGCCAGGGGGCGGGTACGAGCAGTACTTC. Amino acid sequence: CASRPGGGYEQYF.

The chain has TRBV5-1 and TRBJ2-7; weak D call: TRBD1 (5 bases). The CDR3 is 15 amino acids. Trimming removed 0 bases from V and 6 bases from J, with 16 bases in between. CDR1 is SGHRS and CDR2 is YFSETQ in the germline V gene. DNA for the CDR3: TGCGCCAGCAGCTTGGGGTCAGGGCCAGGTGGCGAGCAGTACTTC. Translating it yields CASSLGSGPGGEQYF.

The chain is built from TRBV25-1 and TRBJ1-3; D is unclear. Germline lookup yields CDR1 MGHDK and CDR2 SYGVNS. V was cut by 1 base and J by 0 bases, with 7 bases left in between. The CDR3 extends over 15 amino acids. CDR3 sequence (DNA): TGTGCCAGCAGTGAATTGAGTGGCTCTGGAAACACCATATATTTT. Translating gives CASSELSGSGNTIYF. The full variable domain, in which reference TRBV25-1 and TRBJ1-3 provide the parts outside the CDR3, is EADIYQTPRYLVIGTGKKITLECSQTMGHDKMYWYQQDPGMELHLIHYSYGVNSTEKGDLSSESTVSRIRTEHFPLTLESARPSHTSQYLCASSELSGSGNTIYFGEGSWLTVV.

V gene TRBV4-2 combines with J gene TRBJ2-1, with TRBD2 as a possible D gene (5 bases). The V end was cut by 4 bases, the J end by 7 bases, with 14 bases between. Germline V lookup: CDR1 LGHNA, CDR2 YNFKEQ. The CDR3 covers 14 residues. The CDR3 DNA is TGTGCCAGCAGCCCTTCACTCGGGGAAAATGAGCAGTTCTTC. Translating gives CASSPSLGENEQFF.

This chain links TRBV5-1 with TRBJ2-1; 8 positions match TRBD2. J gave up 10 bases and V 6 bases, and 9 bases lay outside the gene matches. This CDR3 region has 13 residues. CDR1 is SGHRS, CDR2 YFSETQ, per germline. CDR3 in DNA: TGCGCCAGCACCGGGACTAGTCAAATAGAGCAGTTCTTC. Translated, it gives CASTGTSQIEQFF. Drawing the rest from reference TRBV5-1 and TRBJ2-1, the complete variable domain is KAGVTQTPRYLIKTRGQQVTLSCSPISGHRSVSWYQQTPGQGLQFLFEYFSETQRNKGNFPGRFSGRQFSNSRSEMNVSTLELGDSALYLCASTGTSQIEQFFGPGTRLTVL.

The chain combines TRBV6-4 with TRBJ1-1; D is unclear. Looked up from germline, CDR1 is MRHNA and CDR2 is SNTAGT. This CDR3 region has 13 residues. The V and J ends lost 4 bases and 2 bases respectively, with 8 bases between them. The CDR3 here is CASSATVNTEAFF. The CDR3 coding sequence is TGTGCCAGCAGTGCTACAGTAAACACTGAAGCTTTCTTT.

The rearrangement uses TRBV30 and TRBJ1-4; 7 positions agree with TRBD1. This CDR3 is 16 amino acids long. The ends lost 2 bases at V and 3 bases at J; junction bases unmatched: 9. Germline V gene lookup returns CDR1 GTSNPN and CDR2 SVGIG (reference sequence). The CDR3 reads CAWSPGQGVSNEKLFF. The CDR3 DNA reads as TGTGCCTGGAGTCCGGGGCAGGGGGTATCTAATGAAAAACTGTTTTTT.

This clone was counted a single time. The chain has TRBV6-5 and TRBJ2-7, with TRBD1 matching over 9 bases. Germline CDR1 and CDR2: MNHEY and SVGAGI. This CDR3 region has 13 residues. The J segment lost 6 bases and the V segment lost 5 bases, leaving 5 bases of the junction unmatched. The CDR3 reads CASSRGQGGEQYF. CDR3 nucleotides: TGTGCCAGCAGTCGGGGACAGGGAGGCGAGCAGTACTTC.

The rearrangement uses TRBV7-2 and TRBJ2-7; the D gene is possibly TRBD2 (6 bases). Germline lookup yields CDR1 SGHTA and CDR2 FQGNSA. V was pared by 0 bases and J by 2 bases, with 8 bases between. The CDR3 totals 14 residues. CDR3 sequence: CASSLAGGTYEQYF. The CDR3 nucleotides are TGTGCCAGCAGCTTAGCAGGCGGGACCTACGAGCAGTACTTC.